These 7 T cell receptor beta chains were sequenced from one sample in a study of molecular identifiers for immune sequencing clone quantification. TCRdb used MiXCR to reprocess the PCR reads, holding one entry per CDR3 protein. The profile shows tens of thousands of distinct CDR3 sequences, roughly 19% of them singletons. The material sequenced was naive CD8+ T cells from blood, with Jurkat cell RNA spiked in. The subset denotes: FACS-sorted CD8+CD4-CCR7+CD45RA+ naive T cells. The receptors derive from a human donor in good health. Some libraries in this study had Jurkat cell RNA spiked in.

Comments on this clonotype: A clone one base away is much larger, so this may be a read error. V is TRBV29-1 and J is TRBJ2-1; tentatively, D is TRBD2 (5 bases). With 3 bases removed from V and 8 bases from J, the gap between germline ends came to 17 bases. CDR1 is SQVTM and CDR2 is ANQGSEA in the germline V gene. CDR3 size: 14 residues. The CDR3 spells CSVDAVPEVDEQFF. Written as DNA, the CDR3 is TGCAGCGTTGACGCGGTTCCGGAGGTGGATGAGCAGTTCTTC.

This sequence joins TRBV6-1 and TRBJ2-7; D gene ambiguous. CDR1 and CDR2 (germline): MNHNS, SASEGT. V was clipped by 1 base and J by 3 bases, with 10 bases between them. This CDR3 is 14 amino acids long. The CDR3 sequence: CASSEVGPNYEQYF. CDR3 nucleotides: TGTGCCAGCAGTGAAGTTGGGCCAAACTACGAGCAGTACTTC.

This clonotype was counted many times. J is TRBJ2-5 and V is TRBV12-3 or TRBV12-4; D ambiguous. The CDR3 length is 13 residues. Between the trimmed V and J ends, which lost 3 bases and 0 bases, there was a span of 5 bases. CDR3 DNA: TGTGCCAGCAGTTTTGGAAACCAAGAGACCCAGTACTTC. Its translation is CASSFGNQETQYF.

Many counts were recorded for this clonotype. CDR3 nucleotides: TGTGCCAGCAGCCGGGGACAGGGAGACACTGAAGCTTTCTTT. It yields the protein CASSRGQGDTEAFF. V is TRBV7-8 and J is TRBJ1-1, with 9 bases fitting TRBD1. Germline V gives CDR1 SGHVS, CDR2 FQNEAQ. With 5 bases clipped from V and 3 bases from J, the junction kept 4 bases outside the gene matches. CDR3 length equals 14 residues.

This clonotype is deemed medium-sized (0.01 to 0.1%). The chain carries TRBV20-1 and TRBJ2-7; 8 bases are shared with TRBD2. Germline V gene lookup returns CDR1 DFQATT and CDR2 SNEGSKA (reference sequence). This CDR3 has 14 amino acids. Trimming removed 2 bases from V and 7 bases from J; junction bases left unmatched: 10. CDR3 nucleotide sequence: TGCAGTGCTAGATTACTAGCGGAAGGTGTGGAGCAGTACTTC. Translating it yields CSARLLAEGVEQYF.

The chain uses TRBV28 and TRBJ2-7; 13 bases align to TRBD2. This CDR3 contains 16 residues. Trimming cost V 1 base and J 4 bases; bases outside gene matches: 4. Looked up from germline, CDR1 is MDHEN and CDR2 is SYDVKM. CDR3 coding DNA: TGTGCCAGCAGTTTATCCCAACTAGCGGGAGGGTACGAGCAGTACTTC. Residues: CASSLSQLAGGYEQYF.

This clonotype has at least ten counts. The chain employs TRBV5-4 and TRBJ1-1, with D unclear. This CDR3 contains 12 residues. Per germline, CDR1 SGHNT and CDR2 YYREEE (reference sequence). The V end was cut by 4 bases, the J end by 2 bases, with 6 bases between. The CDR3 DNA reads TGTGCCAGCAGCCGGAGCAACACTGAAGCTTTCTTT. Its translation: CASSRSNTEAFF.